The clone carrying this T cell receptor beta chain came up a few times. The antigen is undetermined. V was cut by 6 bases and J by 12 bases, with 26 bases left in between. The CDR3 length is 14 residues. CDR1 is SQVTM and CDR2 is ANQGSEA in the germline V gene. The data belong to a study of blood T cells in healthy people across ages. General study findings and limits: Researchers said unsorted PBMCs prevented a conclusive naive versus antigen-experienced comparison. Roughly linearly, TCR beta diversity per million T cells fell as age increased.

Primers used in a second PCR of roughly 7 to 12 cycles were a sample-barcoded 5' primer and a J-beta primer mix. A single record per CDR3 protein comes from TCRdb applying MiXCR to the 5' RACE reads. The repertoire includes 1.5 million to 2 million distinct CDR3 sequences, 35% to 50% of them detected once, and 20% to 25% sits in the top ten. The TCR was taken from a human donor in good health. Sequencing was carried out using blood. This chain joins TRBV29-1 and TRBJ1-2; the D gene is possibly TRBD1 (6 bases). For the CDR3, the DNA is TGCAGCGTCCGCGACGGCGCCAACCCGGGGGGCCACACCTTC. Amino acid sequence: CSVRDGANPGGHTF.